These 3 T cell receptor beta chains originate from one sample sequenced in a study of blood T cell repertoires in COVID-19. The data were produced by immunoSEQ multiplex PCR, yet TCRdb's version contains in-frame clones alone and is incomplete. The sample yields about 140,000 clones, about 87% seen once. The sample comprised peripheral blood. These receptors all come from a woman aged 35 to 49 with acute or convalescent COVID-19.

The chain carries TRBV11-1 and TRBJ2-2; D is undetermined. The CDR3 contains 15 residues. Trimming left V 1 base short and J 5 bases short, with 11 bases between. CDR1 and CDR2 (germline): SGHAT, FQDESV (reference sequence). The chain's CDR3 is CASSLGSRVTGELFF. The CDR3, as DNA: TGTGCCAGCAGCTTAGGGTCTAGAGTAACCGGGGAGCTGTTTTTT.

The chain has TRBV5-4 and TRBJ1-4, with 10 bases matching TRBD1. The CDR3 covers 15 residues. Germline trimming cut 4 bases from V and 8 bases from J; bases unmatched to any gene: 8. Germline V lookup: CDR1 SGHNT, CDR2 YYREEE (reference sequence). This CDR3 is CASSRQGQGIEKLFF. The CDR3 region has the DNA TGTGCCAGCAGCCGACAGGGACAGGGGATAGAAAAACTGTTTTTT.

The CDR3 DNA follows: TGTGCCAGCAGTGAGGTCTGGGCGGCTTTCTTT. Encoded protein: CASSEVWAAFF. This sequence joins TRBV6-1 and TRBJ1-1, with D uncertain. The CDR3 has 11 residues. The V and J ends lost 3 bases and 11 bases respectively, with 10 bases between them. Germline CDR1 reads MNHNS; CDR2 reads SASEGT.